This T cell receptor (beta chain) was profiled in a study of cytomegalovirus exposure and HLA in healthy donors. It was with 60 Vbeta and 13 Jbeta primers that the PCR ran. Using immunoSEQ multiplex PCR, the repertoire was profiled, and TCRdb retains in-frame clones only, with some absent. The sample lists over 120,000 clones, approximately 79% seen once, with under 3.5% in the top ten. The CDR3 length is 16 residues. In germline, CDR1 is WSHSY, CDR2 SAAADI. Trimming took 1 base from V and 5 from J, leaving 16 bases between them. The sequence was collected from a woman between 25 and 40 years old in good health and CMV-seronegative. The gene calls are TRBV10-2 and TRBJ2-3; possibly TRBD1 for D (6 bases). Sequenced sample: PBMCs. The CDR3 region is CASSEFPDSWVDTQYF. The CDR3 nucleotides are TGCGCCAGCAGTGAGTTTCCGGACAGTTGGGTAGATACGCAGTATTTT.